The table lists the clone carrying this T cell receptor beta chain with many counts. TCRdb redid the calling of the 5' RACE reads with MiXCR, one entry per CDR3 protein. The table includes under 95,000 distinct CDR3 sequences, approximately 7.3% detected once. This record comes from a study of T cells after yellow fever vaccination. Study summary: SMART-Seq v4 Ultra Low Input prepared the low-cell-number fractions.

The germline V and J ends were trimmed by 6 bases and 7 bases, with 9 bases remaining between them. CDR3 length: 12 residues. Germline V gene sequence: CDR1 MNHEY, CDR2 SMNVEV (reference sequence). The sequences come from CD8+ T cells sorted from PBMCs, collected roughly 10 days after the first yellow fever vaccination. The V gene is TRBV27, the J gene TRBJ1-4; D is perhaps TRBD1 (5 bases). This sequence was found in a man aged 18 to 35 who received the YFV17D yellow fever vaccine. CDR3: CASRGGVEKLFF. The DNA for the CDR3 is TGTGCCAGCAGGGGGGGGGTTGAAAAACTGTTTTTT.